The entry below describes one T cell receptor (beta chain). With the read ending 3 residues before the CDR3 end, the germline J gene is used to fill in that end. This specimen belongs to a study of T cells in women clearing cervical HPV infection. Germline V gene sequence: CDR1 DFQATT, CDR2 SNEGSKA (reference sequence). V lost 5 bases, J lost 3 bases, and 14 bases lay in between. The CDR3 is 13 residues long. TCRdb's table, derived via immunoSEQ multiplex PCR, lists solely in-frame clones and lacks some. The sample data list approximately 41,000 clones. The sequence was collected from a woman between 18 and 70 years old with a cervical HPV16 infection that either progressed to CIN3+ or cleared (not recorded which). J is TRBJ2-7 and V is TRBV20-1; TRBD1 is a possible D gene (5 bases). Sequencing used blood buffy coat. CDR3 sequence: CSARQRFGYEQYF. The part of the CDR3 DNA that was read is TGCAGTGCTCGACAGAGATTCGGCTACGAG.